This TCR beta chain appears in the sequencing data of a study of blood T cell repertoires in COVID-19 (dated by TCRdb to the early 2020s). Looking at the study overall: Samples from collaborators originated in the United States, Italy and Spain and spanned both the acute and convalescent phases of COVID-19. The material from the prospective study consisted of cDNA or gDNA derived from T cells, B-cell-depleted T cells, or PBMCs. Subjects who had been exposed to COVID-19, were actively infected with it, or had recovered from it provided the deeply sampled blood TCRbeta repertoires that made up the dataset. The repertoires were made available in a free public database intended to serve as a resource for research on the immune response to SARS-CoV-2. The samples were drawn from the first 160 participants of the ongoing ImmuneRACE study and from more than 1,000 subjects provided by 6 global collaborators. Sample metadata almost always included a de-identified subject ID, COVID-19 status, age in years and sex. Where available, HLA class I and class II types were obtained from metadata supplied by the sample provider rather than from assay-based typing. Overall study results and their limits: The quantity of clinical and demographic metadata differed by source and by participant and was supplied without curation.

In the case of this clone: There is no known antigen for this receptor. Base qualities are not at hand, and no much larger clone is one base apart.

Participants in the prospective study were aged about 18 to 95 years, lived in 24 United States geographic areas, and enrolled through a virtual design. In the prospective study, cohorts were assigned on the basis of participant-reported clinical history obtained from a screening survey and a study questionnaire. Recovered participants in ImmuneRACE Cohort 3 were defined as having two consecutive negative NP/OP PCR tests, clearance from a healthcare professional, or resolution of symptoms. In the prospective study, mobile phlebotomists collected whole blood, serum and a nasopharyngeal or oropharyngeal swab from each participant. Participants in the prospective study had the option to provide additional blood draws and questionnaires over a 2-month period. Prospective study blood samples were shipped either frozen or at room temperature before DNA extraction. The immunoSEQ Assay, a bias-controlled multiplex PCR, was used to amplify TCRbeta CDR3 regions from genomic DNA. In the source study's methods: The number of nucleated cells in each sample was estimated from the amplification of reference gene primers within the assay. To quantify the absolute abundance of each unique TCRbeta CDR3 rearrangement, sequence reads were collapsed and filtered. For each sample, productive Simpson clonality was calculated as the square root of Simpson's diversity index across productive rearrangements. TCRdb provides this immuneACCESS table in a form limited to in-frame rearrangements. Some clones are lacking; in checked studies, under half of them reflect an unresolved V gene, and why the rest are absent is not known. The V and J calls and clone size come from that table; D and trimming were worked out from the DNA. The sample yields about 300,000 clones; nearly 90% were counted once. The ten largest account for approximately 5.2% of the sample.

Sample: PBMCs or T cells enriched from blood (not recorded which). This clonotype originated in a woman under 40 who had recovered from COVID-19.

The DNA reads as follows: TGTGCCAGCAGCCCCAGCTCGGGGGAGTGGGGCAATGAGCAGTTCTTC. Its protein reads: CASSPSSGEWGNEQFF. The rearranged chain carries TRBV2 and TRBJ2-1; TRBD2 is a possible D gene, resting on 6 matching bases. V lost 6 bases and J lost 6 bases; the stretch between them is 21 bases long. CDR1 and CDR2 were assigned from the germline V gene as SNHLY and FYNNEI. The CDR3, from cysteine to phenylalanine, totals 16 residues. Only the CDR3 part of the read is kept: 48 bases, read in frame from the first base.